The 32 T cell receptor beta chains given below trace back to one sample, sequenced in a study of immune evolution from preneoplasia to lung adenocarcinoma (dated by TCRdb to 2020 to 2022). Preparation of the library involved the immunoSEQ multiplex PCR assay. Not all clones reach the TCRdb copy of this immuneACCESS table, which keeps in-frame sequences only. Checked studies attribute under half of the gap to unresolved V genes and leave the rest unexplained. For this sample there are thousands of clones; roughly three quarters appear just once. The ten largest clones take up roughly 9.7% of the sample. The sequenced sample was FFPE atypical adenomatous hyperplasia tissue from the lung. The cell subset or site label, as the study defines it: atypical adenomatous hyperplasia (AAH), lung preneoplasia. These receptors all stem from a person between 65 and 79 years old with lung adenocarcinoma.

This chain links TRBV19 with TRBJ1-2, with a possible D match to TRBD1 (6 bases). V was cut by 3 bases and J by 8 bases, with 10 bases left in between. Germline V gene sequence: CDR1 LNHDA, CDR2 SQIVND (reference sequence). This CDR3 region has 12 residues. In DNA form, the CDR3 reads TGTGCCAGTAGTATGGGACATGGCGGCTACACCTTC. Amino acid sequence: CASSMGHGGYTF.

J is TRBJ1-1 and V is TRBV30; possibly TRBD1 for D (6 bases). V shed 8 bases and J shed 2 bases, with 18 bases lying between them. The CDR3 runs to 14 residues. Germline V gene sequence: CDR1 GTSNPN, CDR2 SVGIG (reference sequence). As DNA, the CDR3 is TGTGCCCGGATGGACAGCGGCTATAACACTGAAGCTTTCTTT. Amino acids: CARMDSGYNTEAFF.

CDR3 residues: CSVGLAYEQYF. CDR3 nucleotides: TGCAGTGTTGGACTAGCGTACGAGCAGTACTTC. This rearrangement joins TRBV20-1 to TRBJ2-7, with 9 nucleotides matching TRBD2. Germline CDR1 is DFQATT and CDR2 is SNEGSKA (reference sequence). The length of the CDR3 is 11 residues. V was clipped by 7 bases and J by 4 bases; unmatched bases: 2.

CDR3: CASRGTASPNTEAFF. CDR3 nucleotide sequence: TGTGCCAGCAGAGGGACGGCCTCCCCGAACACTGAAGCTTTCTTT. The gene calls are TRBV6-5 and TRBJ1-1; tentative D call: TRBD1 (5 bases). This CDR3 is 15 amino acids long. The germline V gene has CDR1 MNHEY and CDR2 SVGAGI. V was trimmed by 6 bases and J by 1 base, leaving 15 bases between them.

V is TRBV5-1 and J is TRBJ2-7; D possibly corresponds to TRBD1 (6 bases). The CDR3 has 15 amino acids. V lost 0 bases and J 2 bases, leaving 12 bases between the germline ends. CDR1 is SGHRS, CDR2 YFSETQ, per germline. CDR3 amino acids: CASSLDRYRAYEQYF. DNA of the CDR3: TGCGCCAGCAGCTTGGATAGGTACAGGGCCTACGAGCAGTACTTC.

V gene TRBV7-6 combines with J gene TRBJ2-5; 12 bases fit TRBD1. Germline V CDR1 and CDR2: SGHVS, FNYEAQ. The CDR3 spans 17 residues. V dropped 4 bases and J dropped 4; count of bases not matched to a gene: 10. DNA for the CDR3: TGTGCCAGCAGCTCCCGTGCCGGGACAGGGGGCCGAGAGACCCAGTACTTC. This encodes CASSSRAGTGGRETQYF.

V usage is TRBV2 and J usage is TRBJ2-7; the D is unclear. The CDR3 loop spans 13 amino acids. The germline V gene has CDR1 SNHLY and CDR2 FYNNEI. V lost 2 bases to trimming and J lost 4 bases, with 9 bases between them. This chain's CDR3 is CASSEPFRYEQYF. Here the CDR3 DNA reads TGTGCCAGCAGTGAACCCTTCCGGTACGAGCAGTACTTC.

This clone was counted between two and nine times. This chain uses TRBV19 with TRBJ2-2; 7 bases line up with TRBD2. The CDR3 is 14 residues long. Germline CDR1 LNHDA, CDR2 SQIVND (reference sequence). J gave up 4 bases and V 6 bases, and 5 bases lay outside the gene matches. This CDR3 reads CASSGGRVTGELFF. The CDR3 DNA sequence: TGTGCCAGTAGCGGTGGGAGGGTCACCGGGGAGCTGTTTTTT.

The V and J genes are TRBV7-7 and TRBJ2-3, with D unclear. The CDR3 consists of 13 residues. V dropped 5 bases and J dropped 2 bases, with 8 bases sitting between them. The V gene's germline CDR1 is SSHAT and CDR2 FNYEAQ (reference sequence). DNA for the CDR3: TGTGCCAGCAGCCGCCTCTTCACAGATACGCAGTATTTT. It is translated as CASSRLFTDTQYF.

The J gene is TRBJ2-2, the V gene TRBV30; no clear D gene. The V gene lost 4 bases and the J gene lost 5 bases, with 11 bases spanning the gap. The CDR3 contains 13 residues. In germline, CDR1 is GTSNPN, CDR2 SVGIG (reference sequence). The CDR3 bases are TGTGCCTGGACAGGTGGATGGACCGGGGAGCTGTTTTTT. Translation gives CAWTGGWTGELFF.

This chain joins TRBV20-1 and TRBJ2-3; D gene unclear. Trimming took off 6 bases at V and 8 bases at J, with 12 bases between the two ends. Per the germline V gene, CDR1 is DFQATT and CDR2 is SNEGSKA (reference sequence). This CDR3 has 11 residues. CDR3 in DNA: TGCAGTGCCCCCAGTAGTGGTACGCAGTATTTT. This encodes CSAPSSGTQYF.

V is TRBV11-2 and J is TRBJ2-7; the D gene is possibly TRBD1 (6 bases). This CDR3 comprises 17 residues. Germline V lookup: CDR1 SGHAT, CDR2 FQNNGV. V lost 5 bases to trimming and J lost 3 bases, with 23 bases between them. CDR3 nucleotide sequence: TGTGCCAGCAGCCAAAGAAATACAGGGCCGACCTTCTACGAGCAGTACTTC. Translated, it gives CASSQRNTGPTFYEQYF.

In DNA form, the CDR3 reads TGTGCCAGCAGATCGATCGGAGATACGCAGTATTTT. Translation: CASRSIGDTQYF. This sequence joins TRBV27 and TRBJ2-3; no clear D gene. V dropped 6 bases and J dropped 5 bases, with 9 bases sitting between them. There are 12 residues in the CDR3. Germline-derived CDR1 and CDR2 are MNHEY and SMNVEV (reference sequence).

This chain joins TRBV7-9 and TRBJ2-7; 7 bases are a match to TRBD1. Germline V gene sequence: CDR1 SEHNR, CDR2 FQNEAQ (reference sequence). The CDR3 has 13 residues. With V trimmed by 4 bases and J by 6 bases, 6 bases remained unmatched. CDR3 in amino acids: CASSSTGAGEQYF. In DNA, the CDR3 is TGTGCCAGCAGCTCAACAGGGGCGGGCGAGCAGTACTTC. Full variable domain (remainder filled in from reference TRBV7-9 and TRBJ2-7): DTGVSQNPRHKITKRGQNVTFRCDPISEHNRLYWYRQTLGQGPEFLTYFQNEAQLEKSRLLSDRFSAERPKGSFSTLEIQRTEQGDSAMYLCASSSTGAGEQYFGPGTRLTVT.

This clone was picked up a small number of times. The CDR3 DNA follows: TGTGCCAGCAGCGCCTCGGGAGATACGCAGTATTTT. Amino acids: CASSASGDTQYF. This chain links TRBV7-9 with TRBJ2-3; D is undetermined. The CDR3 is 12 amino acids. Germline V gene lookup returns CDR1 SEHNR and CDR2 FQNEAQ (reference sequence). The germline V and J ends were trimmed by 5 bases and 5 bases, with 8 bases remaining between them.

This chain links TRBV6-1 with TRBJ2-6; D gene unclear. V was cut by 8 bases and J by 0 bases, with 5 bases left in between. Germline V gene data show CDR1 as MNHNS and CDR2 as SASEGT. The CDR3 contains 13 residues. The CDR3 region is CASQLSGANVLTF. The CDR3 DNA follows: TGTGCCAGCCAGCTCTCTGGGGCCAACGTCCTGACTTTC.

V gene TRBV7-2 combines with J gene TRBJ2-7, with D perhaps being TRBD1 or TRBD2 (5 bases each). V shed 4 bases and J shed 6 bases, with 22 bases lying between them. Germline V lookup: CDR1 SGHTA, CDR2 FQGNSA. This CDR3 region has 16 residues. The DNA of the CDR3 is TGTGCCAGCAGCTCCTCCGGGACCGAACGTTCTAGCGAGCAGTACTTC. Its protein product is CASSSSGTERSSEQYF.

Here the CDR3 DNA reads TGTGCCTCAAAAGCCGGGGCTAGCGGGAATAATGAGCAGTTCTTC. Amino acid sequence: CASKAGASGNNEQFF. The chain is built from TRBV27 and TRBJ2-1, with TRBD2 matching 9 bases. This CDR3 contains 15 residues. V lost 11 bases, J lost 7 bases, and 15 bases stayed unmatched. CDR1 is MNHEY, CDR2 SMNVEV, per germline (reference sequence).

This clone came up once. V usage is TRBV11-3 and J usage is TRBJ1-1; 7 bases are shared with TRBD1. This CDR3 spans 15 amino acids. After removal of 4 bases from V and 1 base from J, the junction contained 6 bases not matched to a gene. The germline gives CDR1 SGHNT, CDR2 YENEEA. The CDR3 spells CASSSRQGGNTEAFF. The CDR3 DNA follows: TGTGCCAGCAGCTCCCGACAGGGTGGGAACACTGAAGCTTTCTTT.

CDR3 region: CASSSGGAGRGNIQYF. The DNA of the CDR3 is TGTGCCAGTAGCTCAGGGGGCGCAGGACGGGGAAACATTCAGTACTTC. The chain couples TRBV19 to TRBJ2-4; 8 nucleotides align to TRBD1. CDR3 length: 16 residues. Germline CDR1 LNHDA, CDR2 SQIVND (reference sequence). Trimming removed 6 bases from V and 6 bases from J; junction bases left unmatched: 13.

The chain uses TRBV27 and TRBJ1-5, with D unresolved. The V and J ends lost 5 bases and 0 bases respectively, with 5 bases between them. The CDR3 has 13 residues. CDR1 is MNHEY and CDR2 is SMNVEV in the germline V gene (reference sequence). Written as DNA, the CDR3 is TGTGCCAGCAGTCACTATAGCAATCAGCCCCAGCATTTT. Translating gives CASSHYSNQPQHF.

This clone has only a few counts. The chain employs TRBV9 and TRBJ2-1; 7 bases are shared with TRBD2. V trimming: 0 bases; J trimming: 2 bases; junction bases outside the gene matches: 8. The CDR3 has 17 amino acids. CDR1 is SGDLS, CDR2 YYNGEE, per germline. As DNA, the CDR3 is TGTGCCAGCAGCGTAGTTGGTAGCGGGTCCCCCTACAATGAGCAGTTCTTC. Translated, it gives CASSVVGSGSPYNEQFF.

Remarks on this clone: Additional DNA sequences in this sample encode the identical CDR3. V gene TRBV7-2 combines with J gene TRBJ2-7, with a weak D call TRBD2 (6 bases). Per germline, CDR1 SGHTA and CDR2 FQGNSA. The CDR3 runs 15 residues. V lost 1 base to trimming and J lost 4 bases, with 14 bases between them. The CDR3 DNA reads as TGTGCCAGCAGCTTAGGAGGGGACTTAACTTACGAGCAGTACTTC. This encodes CASSLGGDLTYEQYF.

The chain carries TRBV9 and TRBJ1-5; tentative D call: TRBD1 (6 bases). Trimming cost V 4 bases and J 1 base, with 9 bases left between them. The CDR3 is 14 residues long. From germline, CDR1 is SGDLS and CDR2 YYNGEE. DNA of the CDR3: TGTGCCAGCAGCCGGGGGGCCAGCAATCAGCCCCAGCATTTT. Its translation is CASSRGASNQPQHF.

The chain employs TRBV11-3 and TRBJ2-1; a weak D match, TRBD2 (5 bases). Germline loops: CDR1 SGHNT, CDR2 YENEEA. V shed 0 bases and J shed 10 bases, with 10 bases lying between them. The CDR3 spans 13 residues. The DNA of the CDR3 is TGTGCCAGCAGCTTAGATTACGCGGGCGAGCAGTTCTTC. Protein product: CASSLDYAGEQFF. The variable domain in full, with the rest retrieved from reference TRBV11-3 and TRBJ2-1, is EAGVVQSPRYKIIEKKQPVAFWCNPISGHNTLYWYLQNLGQGPELLIRYENEEAVDDSQLPKDRFSAERLKGVDSTLKIQPAELGDSAVYLCASSLDYAGEQFFGPGTRLTVL.

CDR3 residues: CASSLPGQILYEQYF. In nucleotides, the CDR3 is TGTGCCAGCAGCTTACCGGGACAGATACTTTACGAGCAGTACTTC. This chain uses TRBV7-2 with TRBJ2-7, with 7 bases matching TRBD1. Trimming took 2 bases from V and 4 from J; bases not matched to a gene: 8. The length of the CDR3 is 15 residues. Germline V gene sequence: CDR1 SGHTA, CDR2 FQGNSA.

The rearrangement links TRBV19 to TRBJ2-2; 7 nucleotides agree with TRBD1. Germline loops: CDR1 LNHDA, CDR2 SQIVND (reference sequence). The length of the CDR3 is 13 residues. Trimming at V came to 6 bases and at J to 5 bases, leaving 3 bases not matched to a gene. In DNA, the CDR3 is TGTGCCAGTAGCCCACAGGGGACCGGGGAGCTGTTTTTT. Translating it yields CASSPQGTGELFF.

The CDR3 nucleotides read TGTGCCAGCACCCTCGACAGGGGGCGGGGAGATACGCAGTATTTT. Translating gives CASTLDRGRGDTQYF. The V and J genes are TRBV9 and TRBJ2-3, with 10 bases lining up with TRBD1. The V gene's germline CDR1 is SGDLS and CDR2 YYNGEE. The CDR3 contains 15 residues. Trimming removed 6 bases from V and 5 bases from J; junction bases left unmatched: 9.

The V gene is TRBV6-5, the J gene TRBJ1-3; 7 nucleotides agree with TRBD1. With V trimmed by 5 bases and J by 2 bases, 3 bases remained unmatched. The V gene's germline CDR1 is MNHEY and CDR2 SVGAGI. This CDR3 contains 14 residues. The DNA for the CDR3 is TGTGCCAGCAGTCAGGGGACAGCTGGAAACACCATATATTTT. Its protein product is CASSQGTAGNTIYF.

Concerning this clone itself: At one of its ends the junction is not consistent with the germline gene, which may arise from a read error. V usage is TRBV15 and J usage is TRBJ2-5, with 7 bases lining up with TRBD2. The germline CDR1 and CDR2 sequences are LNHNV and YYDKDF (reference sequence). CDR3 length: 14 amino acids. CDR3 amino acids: CATSKGTNQDTQYF. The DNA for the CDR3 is TGTGCCACCAGCAAGGGGACTAACCAAGATACCCAGTACTTC.

This CDR3 is CASSQDSLYNEQFF. Written as DNA, the CDR3 is TGCGCCAGCAGCCAAGACAGTTTATACAATGAGCAGTTCTTC. The rearrangement joins TRBV4-1 to TRBJ2-1, with D uncertain. Trimming removed 0 bases at V and 4 bases at J, with 7 bases between. CDR1 and CDR2 from the germline V gene are MGHRA and YSYEKL. This CDR3 contains 14 residues.

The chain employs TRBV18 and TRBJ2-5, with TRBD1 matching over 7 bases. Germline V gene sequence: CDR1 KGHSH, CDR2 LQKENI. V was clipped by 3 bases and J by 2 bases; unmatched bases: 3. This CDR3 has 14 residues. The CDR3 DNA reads TGTGCCAGCTCACCCTGGACAGGTCAAGAGACCCAGTACTTC. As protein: CASSPWTGQETQYF.